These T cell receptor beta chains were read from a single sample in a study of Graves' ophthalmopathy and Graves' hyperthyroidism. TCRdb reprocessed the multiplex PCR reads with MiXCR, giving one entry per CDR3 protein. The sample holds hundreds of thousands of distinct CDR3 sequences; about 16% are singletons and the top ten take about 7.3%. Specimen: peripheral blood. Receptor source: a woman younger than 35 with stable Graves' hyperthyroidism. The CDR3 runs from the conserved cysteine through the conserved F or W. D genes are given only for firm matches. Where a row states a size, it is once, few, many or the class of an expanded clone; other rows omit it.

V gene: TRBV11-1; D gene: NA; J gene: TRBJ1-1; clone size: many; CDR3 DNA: TGTGCCAGCAGCCCCCGACCGGGGGAGGCCGCAGCTTTCTTT; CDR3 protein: CASSPRPGEAAAFF
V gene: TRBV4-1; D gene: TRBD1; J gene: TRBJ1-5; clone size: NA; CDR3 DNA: TGCGCCAGCAGCCAAGGACAGGGCATTTCTCAGCCCCAGCATTTT; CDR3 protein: CASSQGQGISQPQHF
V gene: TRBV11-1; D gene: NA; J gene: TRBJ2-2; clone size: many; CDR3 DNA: TGTGCCAGCAGCTTAAGCTCCCACCAGGGTAGAACCGGGGAGCTGTTTTTT; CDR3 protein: CASSLSSHQGRTGELFF
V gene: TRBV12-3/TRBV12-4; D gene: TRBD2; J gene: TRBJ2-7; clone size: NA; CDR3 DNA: TGTGCCAGCAGTTTAACCTTAGCGGGGGGGCCGCAGTACTTC; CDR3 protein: CASSLTLAGGPQYF
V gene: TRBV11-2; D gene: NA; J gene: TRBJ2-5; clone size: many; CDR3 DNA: TGTGCCAGCAGCCCGGTGAGGGTCCAAGAGACCCAGTACTTC; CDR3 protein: CASSPVRVQETQYF
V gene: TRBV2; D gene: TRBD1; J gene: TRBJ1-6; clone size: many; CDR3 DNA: TGTGCCTCCCAAGACAGGGGGCACTCACCCCTCCACTTT; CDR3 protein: CASQDRGHSPLHF
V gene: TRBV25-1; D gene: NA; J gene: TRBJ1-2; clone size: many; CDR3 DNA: TGTGCCAGCAGTGTCGGGTCTGATGGCTACACCTTC; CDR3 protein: CASSVGSDGYTF
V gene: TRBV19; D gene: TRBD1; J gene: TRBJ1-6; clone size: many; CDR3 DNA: TGTGCCAGTAGTATGCTACAGGGGTATAATTCACCCCTCCACTTT; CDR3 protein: CASSMLQGYNSPLHF
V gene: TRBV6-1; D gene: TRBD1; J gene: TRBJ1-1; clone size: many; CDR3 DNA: TGTGCCAGCAGGGACAGGGATGGCACTGAAGCTTTCTTT; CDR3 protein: CASRDRDGTEAFF
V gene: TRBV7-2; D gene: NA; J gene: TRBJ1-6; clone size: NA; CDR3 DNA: TGTGCCAGCAGCTTACTCCAAGGAACTAAATCACCCCTCCACTTT; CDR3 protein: CASSLLQGTKSPLHF
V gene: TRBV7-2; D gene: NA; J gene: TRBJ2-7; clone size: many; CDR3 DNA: TGTGCCAGCAGTGCCCCGGGAATCTACGAGCAGTACTTC; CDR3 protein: CASSAPGIYEQYF
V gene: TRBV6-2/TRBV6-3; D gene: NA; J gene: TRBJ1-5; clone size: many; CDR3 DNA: TGTGCCAGCACCAACTGTGGACATCTGTGCCGTGGCAATCAGCCCCAGCATTTT; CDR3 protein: CASTNCGHLCRGNQPQHF
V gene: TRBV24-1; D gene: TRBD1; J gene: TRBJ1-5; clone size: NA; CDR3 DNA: TGTGCCACCAACAGGGGGCTCGATCAGCCCCAGCATTTT; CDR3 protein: CATNRGLDQPQHF
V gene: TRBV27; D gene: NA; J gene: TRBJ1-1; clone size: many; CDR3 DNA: TGTGCCAGCAGTATTCAGCAGGGGAACACTGAAGCTTTCTTT; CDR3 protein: CASSIQQGNTEAFF
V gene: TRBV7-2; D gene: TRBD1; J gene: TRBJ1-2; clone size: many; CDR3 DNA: TGTGCCAGCAGCCCGCAGGGGGGCGGCTATGGCTACACCTTC; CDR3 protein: CASSPQGGGYGYTF
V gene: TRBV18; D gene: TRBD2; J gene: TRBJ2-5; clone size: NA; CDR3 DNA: TGTGCCAGCTCTCAAGAGCGGGGGGGCCGGCAAGAGACCCAGTACTTC; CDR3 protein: CASSQERGGRQETQYF
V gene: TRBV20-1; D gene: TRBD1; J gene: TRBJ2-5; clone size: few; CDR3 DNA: TGCAGTGCTAGACCGTACTTGGACAGGGGCCCCCAAGAGACCCAGTACTTC; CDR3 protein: CSARPYLDRGPQETQYF
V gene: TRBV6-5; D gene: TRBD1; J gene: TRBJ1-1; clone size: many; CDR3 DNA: TGTGCCAGCAGTTCCGTGGACAGGGGAACTGAAGCTTTCTTT; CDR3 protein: CASSSVDRGTEAFF
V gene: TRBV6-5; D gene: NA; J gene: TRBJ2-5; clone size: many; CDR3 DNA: TGTGCCAGCAGTTACGACGGCCAAGAGACCCAGTACTTC; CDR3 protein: CASSYDGQETQYF
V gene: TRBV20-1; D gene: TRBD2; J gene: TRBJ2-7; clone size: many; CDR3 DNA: TGCAGTGCTAGGGGAACTAGCGGAGGATACTACGAGCAGTACTTC; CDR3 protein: CSARGTSGGYYEQYF
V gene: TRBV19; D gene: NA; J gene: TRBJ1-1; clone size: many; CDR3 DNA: TGTGCCAGTAGTATCATGGTACAGGGTGAAACTGAAGCTTTCTTT; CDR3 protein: CASSIMVQGETEAFF
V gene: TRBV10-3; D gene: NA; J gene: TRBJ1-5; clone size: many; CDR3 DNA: TGTGCCATCGGCGGGAATCAGCCCCAGCATTTT; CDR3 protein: CAIGGNQPQHF
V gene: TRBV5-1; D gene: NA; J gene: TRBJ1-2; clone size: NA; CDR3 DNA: TGCGCCAGCAGCTTGGATCTTGGGACTTCCTATGGCTACACCTTC; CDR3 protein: CASSLDLGTSYGYTF
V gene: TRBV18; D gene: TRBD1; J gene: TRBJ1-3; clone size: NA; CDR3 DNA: TGTGCCAGCTCACCACCCCTAGGACAGGGGAGTTGGAACACCATATATTTT; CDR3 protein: CASSPPLGQGSWNTIYF
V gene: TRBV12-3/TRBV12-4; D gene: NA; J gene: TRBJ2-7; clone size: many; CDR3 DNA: TGTGCCAGCAGATACGGCACGGGGATCTACGAGCAGTACTTC; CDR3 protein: CASRYGTGIYEQYF